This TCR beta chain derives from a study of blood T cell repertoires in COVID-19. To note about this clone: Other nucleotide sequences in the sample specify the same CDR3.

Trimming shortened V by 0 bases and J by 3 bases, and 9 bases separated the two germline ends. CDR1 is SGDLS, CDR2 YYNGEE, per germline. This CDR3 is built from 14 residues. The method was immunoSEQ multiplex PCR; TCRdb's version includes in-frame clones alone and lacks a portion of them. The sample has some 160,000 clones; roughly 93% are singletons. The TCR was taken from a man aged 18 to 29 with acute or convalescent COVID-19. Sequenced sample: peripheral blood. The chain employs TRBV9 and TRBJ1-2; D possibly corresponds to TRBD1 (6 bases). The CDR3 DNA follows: TGTGCCAGCAGCGTAGCGACAGGAGACTATGGCTACACCTTC. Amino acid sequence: CASSVATGDYGYTF.